A selection of T cell receptor beta chains follows, all from one sample in a study of cytomegalovirus exposure and HLA in healthy donors. Generated by immunoSEQ multiplex PCR, the TCRdb table keeps only in-frame clones and is missing some. The top ten hold around 1.2% of the sample, which has about 240,000 clones, around 87% seen once. Material for sequencing was PBMCs. These receptors were collected from a young woman in good health and CMV-seropositive. Each CDR3 is given with its conserved first and last residue. The D gene is left open where the match is weak. Only some rows state a clone size, as once, few, many or a class for expanded clones.

>TRBV5-1|TRBJ2-1|.|.
TGCGCCAGCAGCTTGGATAGCGTCCGCTACAATGAGCAGTTCTTC
CASSLDSVRYNEQFF
>TRBV11-3|TRBJ1-3|.|.
TGTGCCAGCAGCTTAACGACGGGATTCTCTGGAAACACCATATATTTT
CASSLTTGFSGNTIYF
>TRBV28|TRBJ1-2|.|once
TGTGCCAGCAGTTTAGGGGCGTATGGCTACACCTTC
CASSLGAYGYTF
>TRBV27|TRBJ2-3|TRBD2|.
TGTGCCAGCAGCCGACTAGCCGCCGAGGGAGATACGCAGTATTTT
CASSRLAAEGDTQYF
>TRBV6-1|TRBJ1-1|.|.
TGTGCCAGCAGTGAAGGAGGAGTCAGCCACACTGAAGCTTTCTTT
CASSEGGVSHTEAFF
>TRBV2|TRBJ2-3|TRBD2|.
TGTGCCAGCAGTCGACTAGCGGAAAACACAGATACGCAGTATTTT
CASSRLAENTDTQYF
>TRBV7-9|TRBJ2-7|.|.
TGTGCCAGCAGCCCCCTCCGGGACTTC
CASSPLRDF
>TRBV6-1|TRBJ2-7|.|once
TGTGCCAGCAGACCCGACGCCTCGCGGACCTACGAGCAGTACTTC
CASRPDASRTYEQYF
>TRBV28|TRBJ1-2|.|.
TGTGCCAGCAGTCTCATTATAGGACAGCGATATGGCTACACCTTC
CASSLIIGQRYGYTF
>TRBV5-1|TRBJ2-1|TRBD2|.
TGCGCCAGCAGCTCCGGACTAGCGGGCAACAATGAGCAGTTCTTC
CASSSGLAGNNEQFF
>TRBV20-1|TRBJ1-2|.|.
TGCAGTGCTCCCGACACCTATGGCTACACCTTC
CSAPDTYGYTF
>TRBV7-3|TRBJ1-1|.|few
TGTGCCAGCAGCTCAAGGGGAACTGAAGCTTTCTTT
CASSSRGTEAFF
>TRBV7-9|TRBJ2-1|.|few
TGTGCCAGCAGCTTAGGGACTTCCCAGTACAATGAGCAGTTCTTC
CASSLGTSQYNEQFF
>TRBV7-2|TRBJ1-5|.|.
TGTGCCAGCAGTTCAGGGCCAGATCAGCCCCAGCATTTT
CASSSGPDQPQHF
>TRBV4-1|TRBJ2-1|TRBD2|.
TGCGCCAGCAGCCAAGATCTTGGGACTAGCTATTCCTACAATGAGCAGTTCTTC
CASSQDLGTSYSYNEQFF
>TRBV6-4|TRBJ2-7|.|.
TGTGCCAGCAGTGACCCGTATGACTCACCGGCCTACGAGCAGTACTTC
CASSDPYDSPAYEQYF
>TRBV9|TRBJ2-1|.|once
TGTGCCAGCAGCGTCTATGACCGGGAAGGGGAGCAGTTCTTC
CASSVYDREGEQFF
>TRBV5-4|TRBJ2-7|.|.
TGTGCCAGCAGCCCGGTCCGGGGCGAGCAGTACTTC
CASSPVRGEQYF
>TRBV7-9|TRBJ1-3|.|once
TGTGCCAGCAGCTTAGGGTGGACAGAGGGAAACACCATATATTTT
CASSLGWTEGNTIYF
>TRBV9|TRBJ2-3|TRBD2|.
TGTGCCAGCAGCCTAAACCCCGGAAGGACTAGAAACCCAGATACGCAGTATTTT
CASSLNPGRTRNPDTQYF
>TRBV6-1|TRBJ2-7|TRBD1|few
TGTGCCAGCAGTGGAGCTGGGACAGGGGGTTGGTACGAGCAGTACTTC
CASSGAGTGGWYEQYF
>TRBV4-1|TRBJ1-1|TRBD1|few
TGCGCCAGCAGCCGGCCCGGGACAGGGAGCACTGAAGCTTTCTTT
CASSRPGTGSTEAFF